This T cell receptor (beta chain) was found in a study of CD8+CD57+ T cells in acquired aplastic anemia. Previously, flow cytometry had revealed CD8+CD57+ cell expansion in the patients chosen for sequencing. The CDR3 is 18 amino acids. V was pared by 0 bases and J by 0 bases, with 14 bases between. Per the germline V gene, CDR1 is WNHNN and CDR2 is SYGVQD (reference sequence). TCR beta VDJ combinations and CDR3 sequences were profiled from genomic DNA. TCRdb re-analysed the reads in MiXCR, keeping a single row per CDR3 protein. This table holds over 250,000 distinct CDR3 sequences, approximately 60% found once. Many counts were recorded for this clonotype.

The chain carries TRBV10-1 and TRBJ1-4, with D unclear. Sequencing input: sorted CD4+, CD8+, or CD8+CD57+ T cells (not recorded which) from PBMCs. The sequence derives from a human donor with aplastic anemia. CDR3 DNA: TGCGCCAGCAGTGAGTCACGTTGGGAAGTTGCAACTAATGAAAAACTGTTTTTT. Protein: CASSESRWEVATNEKLFF.